This T cell receptor (beta chain) was sequenced during a study of shared clonotypes between healthy human individuals. Broader study findings: An expected dependence of interdonor clonotype sharing on sequencing depth was noted.

Each unsorted PBMC replicate got 300 ng genomic DNA, tens of thousands of genomes. Using ten immunoSEQ deep assay plates, investigators sequenced unsorted PBMC DNA. TCRdb keeps only in-frame clones here, not all; method: immunoSEQ multiplex PCR. The sample holds fewer than 650,000 clones, around 80% seen once. Each donor was a Caucasian adult residing in Nashville, Tennessee. On this clone itself: Its antigen is not identified.

CDR1 is GTSNPN, CDR2 SVGIG, per germline (reference sequence). CDR3 size: 15 residues. Trimming took 0 bases from V and 0 from J, leaving 12 bases between them. Material for sequencing was PBMCs. The rearrangement joins TRBV30 to TRBJ2-7; possible D gene TRBD2, 5 bases. The clonotype comes from a woman in her forties in good health. Some clones in this sample may be carry-over from other donors' samples. CDR3 amino acids: CAWSVYGGSSYEQYF. CDR3 nucleotides: TGTGCCTGGAGTGTATATGGCGGGTCCTCCTACGAGCAGTACTTC.